The clone carrying this T cell receptor beta chain was counted between two and nine times. This CDR3 is built from 13 residues. Germline CDR1 GTSNPN, CDR2 SVGIG (reference sequence). The V gene lost 2 bases and the J gene lost 5 bases, with 10 bases spanning the gap. The data belong to a study of blood T cell repertoires in COVID-19. Across the study: COVID-19 samples, acute and convalescent, were from the United States, Italy and Spain. From T cells, B-cell-depleted T cells, or PBMCs came the material, which was cDNA or gDNA.

Original data processing: Quantification of nucleated cells was approximated via reference gene primer amplification. Assay: immunoSEQ multiplex PCR; the TCRdb copy retains only in-frame clones and omits some. V and J calls and clone size are those listed in that table; D and trimming were worked out from the DNA. The data contain 100,000 to 120,000 clones, roughly 82% of them singletons. The sequence was collected from an older woman with acute or convalescent COVID-19. Sequenced material: peripheral blood. The rearrangement joins TRBV30 to TRBJ1-5; tentatively, D is TRBD1 (6 bases). Here the CDR3 reads CAWSKQGHQPQHF. CDR3 in DNA: TGTGCCTGGAGTAAACAGGGCCATCAGCCCCAGCATTTT.